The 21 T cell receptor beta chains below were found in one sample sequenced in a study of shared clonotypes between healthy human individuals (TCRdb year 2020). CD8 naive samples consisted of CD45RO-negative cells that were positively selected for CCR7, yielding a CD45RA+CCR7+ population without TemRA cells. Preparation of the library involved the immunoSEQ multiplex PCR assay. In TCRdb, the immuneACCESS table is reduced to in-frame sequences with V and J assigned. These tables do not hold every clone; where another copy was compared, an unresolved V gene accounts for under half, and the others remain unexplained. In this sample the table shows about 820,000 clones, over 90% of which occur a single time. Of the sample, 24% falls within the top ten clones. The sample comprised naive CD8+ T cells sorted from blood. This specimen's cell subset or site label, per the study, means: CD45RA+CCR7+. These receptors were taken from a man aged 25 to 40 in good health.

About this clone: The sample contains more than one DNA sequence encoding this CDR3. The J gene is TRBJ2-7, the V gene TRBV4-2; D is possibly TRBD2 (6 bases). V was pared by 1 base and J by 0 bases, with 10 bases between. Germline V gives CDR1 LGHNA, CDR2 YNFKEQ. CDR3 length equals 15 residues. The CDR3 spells CASSQVGGSSYEQYF. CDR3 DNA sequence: TGTGCCAGCAGCCAAGTGGGAGGAAGCTCCTACGAGCAGTACTTC.

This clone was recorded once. The CDR3: CASSLAGGRGAYEQYF. In nucleotides, the CDR3 is TGTGCCAGCAGCTTAGCGGGGGGGAGAGGCGCCTACGAGCAGTACTTC. The rearrangement joins TRBV7-7 to TRBJ2-7; the match to TRBD2 covers 7 bases. Trimming took 0 bases from V and 2 from J; bases not matched to a gene: 7. CDR1 and CDR2 from the germline V gene are SSHAT and FNYEAQ (reference sequence). The CDR3 totals 16 residues.

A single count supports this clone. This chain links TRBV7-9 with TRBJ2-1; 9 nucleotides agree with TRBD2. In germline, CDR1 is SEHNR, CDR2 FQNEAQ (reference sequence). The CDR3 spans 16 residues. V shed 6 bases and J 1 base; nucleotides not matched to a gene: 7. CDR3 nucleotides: TGTGCCAGCAGGTTTCCTCTAGCGGGATCCTACAATGAGCAGTTCTTC. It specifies CASRFPLAGSYNEQFF.

The CDR3 bases are TGTGCCAGCTCACCACCCGGCCTTAACACTGAAGCTTTCTTT. It translates to CASSPPGLNTEAFF. The chain couples TRBV18 to TRBJ1-1; D uncertain. Trimming cost V 0 bases and J 2 bases, with 7 bases left between them. CDR1 is KGHSH and CDR2 is LQKENI in the germline V gene. The CDR3 covers 14 residues.

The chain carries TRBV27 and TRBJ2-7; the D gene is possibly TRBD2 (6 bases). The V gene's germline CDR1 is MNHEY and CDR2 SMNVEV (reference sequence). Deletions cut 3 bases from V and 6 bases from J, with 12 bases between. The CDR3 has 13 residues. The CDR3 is CASSFSPRGEQYF. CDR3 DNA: TGTGCCAGCAGTTTCTCCCCGCGGGGCGAGCAGTACTTC.

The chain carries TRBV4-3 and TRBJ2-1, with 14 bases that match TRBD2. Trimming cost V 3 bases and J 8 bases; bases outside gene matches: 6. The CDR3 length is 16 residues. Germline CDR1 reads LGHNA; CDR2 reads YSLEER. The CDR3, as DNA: TGCGCCAGCAGCCAGGACGGGACTAGCGGGAGTGATGAGCAGTTCTTC. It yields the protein CASSQDGTSGSDEQFF.

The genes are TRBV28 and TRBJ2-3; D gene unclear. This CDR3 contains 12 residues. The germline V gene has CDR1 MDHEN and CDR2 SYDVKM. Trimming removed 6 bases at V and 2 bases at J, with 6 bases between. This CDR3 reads CASSPPTDTQYF. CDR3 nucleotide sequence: TGTGCCAGCAGCCCTCCCACAGATACGCAGTATTTT.

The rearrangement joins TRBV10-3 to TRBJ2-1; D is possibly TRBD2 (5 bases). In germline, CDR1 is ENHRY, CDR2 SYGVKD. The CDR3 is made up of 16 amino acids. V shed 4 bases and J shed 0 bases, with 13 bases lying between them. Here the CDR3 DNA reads TGTGCCATCAGTGGATCTACTAGGGCCTCCTACAATGAGCAGTTCTTC. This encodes CAISGSTRASYNEQFF.

CDR3 bases: TGCAGCGTTGAAGACTACTCCTACGAGCAGTACTTC. It yields the protein CSVEDYSYEQYF. The rearrangement uses TRBV29-1 and TRBJ2-7; no clear D gene. This CDR3 has 12 residues. Trimming left V 0 bases short and J 0 bases short, with 3 bases between. Germline V lookup: CDR1 SQVTM, CDR2 ANQGSEA.

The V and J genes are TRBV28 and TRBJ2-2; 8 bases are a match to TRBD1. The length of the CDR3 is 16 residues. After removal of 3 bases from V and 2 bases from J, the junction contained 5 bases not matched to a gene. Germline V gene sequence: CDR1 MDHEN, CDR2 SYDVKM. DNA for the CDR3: TGTGCCAGCAGTTTTATAGACAGGGGTAACACCGGGGAGCTGTTTTTT. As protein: CASSFIDRGNTGELFF.

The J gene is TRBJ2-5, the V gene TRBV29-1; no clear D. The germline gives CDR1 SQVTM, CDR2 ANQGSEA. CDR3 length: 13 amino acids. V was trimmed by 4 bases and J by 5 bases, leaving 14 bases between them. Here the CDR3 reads CSVALSLGETQYF. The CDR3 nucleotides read TGCAGCGTTGCATTAAGTCTAGGGGAGACCCAGTACTTC.

Here the CDR3 DNA reads TGTGCCAGCAAATCGAGCGGGAGTAGGACAGATACGCAGTATTTT. Its protein is CASKSSGSRTDTQYF. The rearrangement uses TRBV2 and TRBJ2-3; 8 bases fit TRBD2. Germline CDR1 and CDR2: SNHLY and FYNNEI. CDR3 length equals 15 residues. With 7 bases clipped from V and 3 bases from J, the junction kept 9 bases outside the gene matches.

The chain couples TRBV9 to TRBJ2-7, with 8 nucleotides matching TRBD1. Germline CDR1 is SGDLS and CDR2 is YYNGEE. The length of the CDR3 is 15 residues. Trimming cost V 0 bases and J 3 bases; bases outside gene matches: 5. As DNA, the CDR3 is TGTGCCAGCAGCGTAGCACAGGACAGGGACTACGAGCAGTACTTC. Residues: CASSVAQDRDYEQYF.

CDR3 coding DNA: TGTGCCAGCTCACCGACTAGCGTCACCCAAGTGGGGGGGTATGAGCAGTTCTTC. Amino acids: CASSPTSVTQVGGYEQFF. V gene TRBV18 combines with J gene TRBJ2-1; 8 bases match TRBD2. With V trimmed by 3 bases and J by 8 bases, 18 bases remained unmatched. Germline V lookup: CDR1 KGHSH, CDR2 LQKENI. The CDR3 is 18 residues long.

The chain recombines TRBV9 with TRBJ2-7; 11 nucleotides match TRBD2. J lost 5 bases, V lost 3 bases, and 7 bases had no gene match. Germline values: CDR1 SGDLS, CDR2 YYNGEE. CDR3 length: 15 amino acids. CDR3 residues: CASSASMGLADEQYF. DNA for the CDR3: TGTGCCAGCAGCGCATCCATGGGACTAGCGGACGAGCAGTACTTC. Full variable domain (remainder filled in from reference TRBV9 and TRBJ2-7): DSGVTQTPKHLITATGQRVTLRCSPRSGDLSVYWYQQSLDQGLQFLIQYYNGEERAKGNILERFSAQQFPDLHSELNLSSLELGDSALYFCASSASMGLADEQYFGPGTRLTVT.

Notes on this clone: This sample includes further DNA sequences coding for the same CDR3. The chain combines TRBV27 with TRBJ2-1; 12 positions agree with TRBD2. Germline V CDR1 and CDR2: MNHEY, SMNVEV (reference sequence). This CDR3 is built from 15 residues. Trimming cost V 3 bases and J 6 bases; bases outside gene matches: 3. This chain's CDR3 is CASSFGLAGTNEQFF. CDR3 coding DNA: TGTGCCAGCAGTTTTGGACTAGCGGGGACCAATGAGCAGTTCTTC.

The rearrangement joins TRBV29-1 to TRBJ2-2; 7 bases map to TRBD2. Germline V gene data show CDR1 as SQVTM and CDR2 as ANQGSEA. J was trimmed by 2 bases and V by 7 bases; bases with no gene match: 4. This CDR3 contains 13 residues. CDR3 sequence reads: CSGAGVNTGELFF. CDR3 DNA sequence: TGCAGCGGGGCGGGAGTAAACACCGGGGAGCTGTTTTTT.

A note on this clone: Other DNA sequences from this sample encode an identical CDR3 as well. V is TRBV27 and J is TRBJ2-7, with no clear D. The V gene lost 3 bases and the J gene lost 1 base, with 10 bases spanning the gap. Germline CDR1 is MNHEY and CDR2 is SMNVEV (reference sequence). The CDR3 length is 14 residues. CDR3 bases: TGTGCCAGCAGTTTGGGCAGACAATCCTACGAGCAGTACTTC. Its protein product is CASSLGRQSYEQYF.

CDR3 residues: CASHGGPDNEQFF. CDR3 nucleotide sequence: TGCGCCAGCCACGGCGGGCCGGACAATGAGCAGTTCTTC. The chain employs TRBV5-1 and TRBJ2-1; a possible D gene is TRBD2 (5 bases). The CDR3 runs 13 residues. Germline CDR1 reads SGHRS; CDR2 reads YFSETQ. V was pared by 7 bases and J by 5 bases, with 13 bases between.

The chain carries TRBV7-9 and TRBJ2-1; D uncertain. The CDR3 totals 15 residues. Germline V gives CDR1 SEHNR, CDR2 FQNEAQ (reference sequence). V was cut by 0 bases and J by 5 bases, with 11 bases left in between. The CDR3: CASSLAARNNNEQFF. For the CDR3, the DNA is TGTGCCAGCAGCTTAGCCGCCAGGAACAACAATGAGCAGTTCTTC.

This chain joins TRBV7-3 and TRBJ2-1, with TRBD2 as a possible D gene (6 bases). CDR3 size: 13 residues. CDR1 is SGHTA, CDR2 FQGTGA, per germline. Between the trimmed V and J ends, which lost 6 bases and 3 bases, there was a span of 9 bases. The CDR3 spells CASREGHYNEQFF. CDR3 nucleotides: TGTGCCAGCAGGGAGGGCCACTACAATGAGCAGTTCTTC.